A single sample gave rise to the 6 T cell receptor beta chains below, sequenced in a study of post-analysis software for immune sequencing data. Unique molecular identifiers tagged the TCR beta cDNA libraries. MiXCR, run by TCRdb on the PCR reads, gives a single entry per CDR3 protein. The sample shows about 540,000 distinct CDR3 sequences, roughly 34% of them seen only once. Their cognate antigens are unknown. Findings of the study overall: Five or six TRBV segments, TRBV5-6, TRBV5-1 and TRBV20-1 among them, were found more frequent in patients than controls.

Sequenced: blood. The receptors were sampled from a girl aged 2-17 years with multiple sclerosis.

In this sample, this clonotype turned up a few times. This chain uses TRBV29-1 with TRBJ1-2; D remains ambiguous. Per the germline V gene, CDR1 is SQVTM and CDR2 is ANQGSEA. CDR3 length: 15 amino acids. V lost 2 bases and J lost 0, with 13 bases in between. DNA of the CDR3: TGCAGCGTTGAACCTCAGCCGACCCCTAACTATGGCTACACCTTC. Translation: CSVEPQPTPNYGYTF.

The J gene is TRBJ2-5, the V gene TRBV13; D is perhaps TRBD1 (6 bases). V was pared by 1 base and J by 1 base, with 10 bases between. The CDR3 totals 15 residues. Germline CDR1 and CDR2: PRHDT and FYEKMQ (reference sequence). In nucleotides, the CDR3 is TGTGCCAGCAGCTTAGCAATCAGGGGCCAAGAGACCCAGTACTTC. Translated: CASSLAIRGQETQYF.

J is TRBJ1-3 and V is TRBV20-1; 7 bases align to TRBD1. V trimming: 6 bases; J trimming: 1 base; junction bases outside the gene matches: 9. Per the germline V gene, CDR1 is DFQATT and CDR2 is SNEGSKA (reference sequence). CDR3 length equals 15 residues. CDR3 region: CSAVRGQRSGNTIYF. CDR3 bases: TGCAGTGCCGTAAGGGGGCAGAGGTCTGGAAACACCATATATTTT.

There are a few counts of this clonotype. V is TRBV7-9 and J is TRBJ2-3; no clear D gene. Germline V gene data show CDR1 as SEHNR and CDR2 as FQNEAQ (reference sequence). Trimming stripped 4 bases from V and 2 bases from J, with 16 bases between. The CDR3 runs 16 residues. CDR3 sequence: CASSSGRLTLTDTQYF. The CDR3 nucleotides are TGTGCCAGCAGCTCCGGACGGCTTACCCTCACAGATACGCAGTATTTT.

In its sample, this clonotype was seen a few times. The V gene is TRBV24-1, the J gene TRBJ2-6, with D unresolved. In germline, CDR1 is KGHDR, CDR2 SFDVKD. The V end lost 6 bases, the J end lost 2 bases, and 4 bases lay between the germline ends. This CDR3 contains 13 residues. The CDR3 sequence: CATSTTGANVLTF. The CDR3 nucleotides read TGTGCCACCAGTACGACTGGGGCCAACGTCCTGACTTTC.

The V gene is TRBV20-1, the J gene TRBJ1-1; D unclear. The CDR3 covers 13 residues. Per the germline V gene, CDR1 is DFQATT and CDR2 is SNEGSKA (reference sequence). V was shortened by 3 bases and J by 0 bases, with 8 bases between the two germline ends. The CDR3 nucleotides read TGCAGTGCTAGCCCGGGAATGAACACTGAAGCTTTCTTT. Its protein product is CSASPGMNTEAFF.